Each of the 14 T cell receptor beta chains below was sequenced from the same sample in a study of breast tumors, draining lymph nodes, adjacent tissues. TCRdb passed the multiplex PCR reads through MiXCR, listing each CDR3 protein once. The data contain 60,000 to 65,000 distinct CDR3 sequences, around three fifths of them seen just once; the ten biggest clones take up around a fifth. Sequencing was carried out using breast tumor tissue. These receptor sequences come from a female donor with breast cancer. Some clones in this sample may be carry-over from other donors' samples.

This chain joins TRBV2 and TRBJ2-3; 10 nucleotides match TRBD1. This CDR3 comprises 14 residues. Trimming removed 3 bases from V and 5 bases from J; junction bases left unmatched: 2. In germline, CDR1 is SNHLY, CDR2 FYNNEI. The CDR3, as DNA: TGTGCCAGCAGTGACGGGACAGGGGAAGATACGCAGTATTTT. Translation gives CASSDGTGEDTQYF.

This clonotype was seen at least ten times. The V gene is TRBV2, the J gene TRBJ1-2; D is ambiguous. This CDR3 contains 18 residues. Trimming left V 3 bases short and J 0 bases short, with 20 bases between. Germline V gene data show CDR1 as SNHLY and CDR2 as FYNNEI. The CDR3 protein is CASSDQILTRSSNYGYTF. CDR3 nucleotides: TGTGCCAGCAGTGATCAAATACTCACCCGTTCTTCTAACTATGGCTACACCTTC.

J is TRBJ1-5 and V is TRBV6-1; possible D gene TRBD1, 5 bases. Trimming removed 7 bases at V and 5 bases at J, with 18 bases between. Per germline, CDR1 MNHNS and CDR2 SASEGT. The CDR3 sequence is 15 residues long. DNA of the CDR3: TGTGCCAGCAAACAAGCGGGGGGGGAAGATCAGCCCCAGCATTTT. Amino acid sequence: CASKQAGGEDQPQHF.

The CDR3, as DNA: TGCAGTGCTATCCCGGGACAGGGTTACGAGCAGTACTTC. As protein: CSAIPGQGYEQYF. The chain carries TRBV20-1 and TRBJ2-7, with 9 bases aligning to TRBD1. The CDR3 loop spans 13 amino acids. Germline-derived CDR1 and CDR2 are DFQATT and SNEGSKA (reference sequence). Trimming at V came to 4 bases and at J to 4 bases, leaving 5 bases not matched to a gene.

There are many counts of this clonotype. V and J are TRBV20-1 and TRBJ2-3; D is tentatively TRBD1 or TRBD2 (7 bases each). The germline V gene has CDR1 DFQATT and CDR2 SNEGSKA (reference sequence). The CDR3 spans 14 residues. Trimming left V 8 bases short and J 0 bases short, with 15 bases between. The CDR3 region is CSPWGGQSTDTQYF. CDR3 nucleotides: TGCAGTCCCTGGGGGGGACAGAGCACAGATACGCAGTATTTT.

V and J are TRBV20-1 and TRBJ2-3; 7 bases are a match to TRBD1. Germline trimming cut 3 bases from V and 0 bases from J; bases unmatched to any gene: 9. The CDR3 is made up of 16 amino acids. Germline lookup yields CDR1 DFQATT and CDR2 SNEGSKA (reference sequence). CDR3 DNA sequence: TGCAGTGCTAGGAAACCGGGACAGTATAGCACAGATACGCAGTATTTT. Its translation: CSARKPGQYSTDTQYF.

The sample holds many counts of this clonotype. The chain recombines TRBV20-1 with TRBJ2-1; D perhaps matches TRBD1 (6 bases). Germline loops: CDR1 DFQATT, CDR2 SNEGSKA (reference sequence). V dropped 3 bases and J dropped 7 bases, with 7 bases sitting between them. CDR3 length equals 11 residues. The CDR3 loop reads CSASGTNEQFF. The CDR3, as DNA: TGCAGTGCTAGCGGGACAAATGAGCAGTTCTTC.

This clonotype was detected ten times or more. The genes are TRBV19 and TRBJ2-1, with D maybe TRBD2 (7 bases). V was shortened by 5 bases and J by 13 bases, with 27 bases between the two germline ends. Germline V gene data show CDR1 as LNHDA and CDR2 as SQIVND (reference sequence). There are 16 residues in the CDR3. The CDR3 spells CASSQWGGGCEGCQFF. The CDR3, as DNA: TGTGCCAGTAGTCAATGGGGCGGGGGCTGCGAAGGGTGCCAGTTCTTC.

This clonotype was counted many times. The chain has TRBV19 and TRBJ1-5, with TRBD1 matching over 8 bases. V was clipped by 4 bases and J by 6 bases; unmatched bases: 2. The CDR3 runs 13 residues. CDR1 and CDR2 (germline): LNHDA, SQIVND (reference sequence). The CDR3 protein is CASSRTGGQPQHF. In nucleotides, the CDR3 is TGTGCCAGTAGTAGAACAGGGGGTCAGCCCCAGCATTTT.

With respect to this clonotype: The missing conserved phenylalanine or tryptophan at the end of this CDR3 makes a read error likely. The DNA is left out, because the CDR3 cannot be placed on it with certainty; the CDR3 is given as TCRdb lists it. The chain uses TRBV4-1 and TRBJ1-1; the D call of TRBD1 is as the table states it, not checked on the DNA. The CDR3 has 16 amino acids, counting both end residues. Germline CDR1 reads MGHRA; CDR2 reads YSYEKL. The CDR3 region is CASSQEWRGSNTEAFC.

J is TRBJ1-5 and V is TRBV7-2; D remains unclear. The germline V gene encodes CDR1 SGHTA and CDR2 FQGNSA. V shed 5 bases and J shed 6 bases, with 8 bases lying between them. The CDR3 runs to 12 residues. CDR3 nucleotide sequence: TGTGCCAGCAGCCCCGCTAGTCAGCCCCAGCATTTT. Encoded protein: CASSPASQPQHF.

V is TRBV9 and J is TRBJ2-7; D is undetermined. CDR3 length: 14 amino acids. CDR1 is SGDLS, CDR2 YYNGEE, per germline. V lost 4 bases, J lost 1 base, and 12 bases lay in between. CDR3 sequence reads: CASSLATGSYEQYF. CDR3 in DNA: TGTGCCAGCAGCTTAGCAACCGGGTCCTACGAGCAGTACTTC.

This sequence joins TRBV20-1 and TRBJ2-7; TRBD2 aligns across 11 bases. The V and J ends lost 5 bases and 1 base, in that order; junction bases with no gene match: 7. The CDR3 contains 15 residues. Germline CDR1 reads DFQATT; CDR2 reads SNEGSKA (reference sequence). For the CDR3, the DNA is TGCAGTGCTTCCCCACTAGCGGGAGTTTCCTACGAGCAGTACTTC. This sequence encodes CSASPLAGVSYEQYF.

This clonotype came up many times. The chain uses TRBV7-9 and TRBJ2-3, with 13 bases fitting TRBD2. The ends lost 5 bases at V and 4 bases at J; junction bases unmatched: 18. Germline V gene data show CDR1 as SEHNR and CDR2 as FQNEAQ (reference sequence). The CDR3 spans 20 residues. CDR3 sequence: CASSHEGTSGRAGEPDTQYF. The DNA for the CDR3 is TGTGCCAGCAGCCACGAGGGAACTAGCGGGAGGGCCGGGGAGCCAGATACGCAGTATTTT.